This TCR beta chain was profiled in a study of blood T cell repertoires in COVID-19. Method: immunoSEQ multiplex PCR; TCRdb's copy keeps in-frame clones and lacks some. The sample carries about 190,000 clones, about nine tenths recorded once. The count of this clone is one. The length of the CDR3 is 17 residues. V lost 4 bases to trimming and J lost 0 bases, with 16 bases between them. Looked up from germline, CDR1 is SGHVS and CDR2 is FQNEAQ. Source material: peripheral blood. The chain is built from TRBV7-8 and TRBJ1-5; D is perhaps TRBD1 (6 bases). The sequence derives from a man aged 25-45 years with acute or convalescent COVID-19. Here the CDR3 reads CASSSRTGTTSNQPQHF. In DNA, the CDR3 is TGTGCCAGCAGCTCCCGGACCGGGACAACTAGCAATCAGCCCCAGCATTTT.